Listed here are 24 T cell receptor beta chains from one sample, sequenced in a study of shared clonotypes between healthy human individuals. Assay: immunoSEQ multiplex PCR; the TCRdb copy retains only in-frame clones and omits some. The sample has millions of clones, roughly 95% seen once. Naive CD8 cells were CD45RO-negative, positively selected for CCR7, excluding terminally differentiated effector memory CD45RA+ cells. The sample comprised naive CD8+ T cells sorted from blood. The receptors derive from a man aged 18 to 29 in good health.

The rearrangement joins TRBV19 to TRBJ2-7, with D maybe TRBD1 (5 bases). V was trimmed by 3 bases and J by 0 bases, leaving 21 bases between them. This CDR3 is built from 18 residues. CDR1 is LNHDA, CDR2 SQIVND, per germline (reference sequence). The CDR3: CASSMGPQQASISYEQYF. DNA of the CDR3: TGTGCCAGTAGTATGGGGCCCCAGCAGGCCAGCATCTCCTACGAGCAGTACTTC.

The rearrangement links TRBV29-1 to TRBJ2-7; TRBD1 matches at 9 bases. CDR1 is SQVTM and CDR2 is ANQGSEA in the germline V gene. The CDR3 runs to 15 residues. J lost 3 bases, V lost 0 bases, and 6 bases had no gene match. The CDR3 coding sequence is TGCAGCGTTGAAGAAAGGGGACAGGGAAACTACGAGCAGTACTTC. Protein sequence: CSVEERGQGNYEQYF.

The rearrangement uses TRBV4-1 and TRBJ2-5, with TRBD1 as a possible D gene (6 bases). Near its end, the DNA agrees better with TRBJ2-7, so the J call may be wrong. From germline, CDR1 is MGHRA and CDR2 YSYEKL. CDR3 length equals 15 residues. The CDR3 protein is CASSQVGTYSYEQYF. The CDR3 DNA is TGCGCCAGCAGCCAAGTTGGGACATACTCCTACGAGCAGTACTTC.

This clone came up once. The chain recombines TRBV27 with TRBJ2-3, with TRBD2 as a possible D gene (6 bases). Germline CDR1 MNHEY, CDR2 SMNVEV (reference sequence). CDR3 length equals 14 residues. The V end lost 3 bases, the J end lost 5 bases, and 12 bases lay between the germline ends. CDR3: CASSFGGPLDTQYF. The CDR3, as DNA: TGTGCCAGCAGTTTCGGAGGGCCACTAGATACGCAGTATTTT.

The rearrangement uses TRBV5-1 and TRBJ1-1; D unclear. The CDR3 sequence is 14 residues long. The V gene lost 0 bases and the J gene lost 4 bases, with 10 bases spanning the gap. CDR1 is SGHRS, CDR2 YFSETQ, per germline. The CDR3 coding sequence is TGCGCCAGCAGCTTGGGAGGGTCGAGCACTGAAGCTTTCTTT. Encoded protein: CASSLGGSSTEAFF.

V gene TRBV27 combines with J gene TRBJ2-3, with TRBD2 matching 7 bases. The V segment lost 6 bases and the J segment 0 bases; nucleotides outside the gene matches: 3. From germline, CDR1 is MNHEY and CDR2 SMNVEV (reference sequence). The CDR3 contains 14 residues. CDR3 amino acids: CASRAGVSTDTQYF. The CDR3 DNA sequence: TGTGCCAGCAGGGCGGGAGTCAGCACAGATACGCAGTATTTT.

This chain uses TRBV4-1 with TRBJ2-7; D is perhaps TRBD1 (6 bases). Germline V gives CDR1 MGHRA, CDR2 YSYEKL. The CDR3 sequence is 15 residues long. Trimming cost V 2 bases and J 2 bases, with 13 bases left between them. CDR3 region: CASSQSPDSPYEQYF. In DNA form, the CDR3 reads TGCGCCAGCAGCCAAAGCCCGGACAGCCCCTACGAGCAGTACTTC.

The J gene is TRBJ2-1, the V gene TRBV19, with 12 positions matching TRBD2. Trimming removed 5 bases from V and 4 bases from J; junction bases left unmatched: 3. This CDR3 contains 15 residues. The germline V gene encodes CDR1 LNHDA and CDR2 SQIVND (reference sequence). The CDR3 spells CASSLAGGRYNEQFF. CDR3 nucleotides: TGTGCCAGTAGTCTAGCGGGAGGGAGGTACAATGAGCAGTTCTTC.

This chain uses TRBV10-3 with TRBJ2-5; a possible D gene is TRBD1 (6 bases). Germline V lookup: CDR1 ENHRY, CDR2 SYGVKD. The V end was cut by 3 bases, the J end by 2 bases, with 16 bases between. The CDR3 is 16 residues long. The CDR3 DNA follows: TGTGCCATCAGTGATCCGGACAGCGCCCGACAAGAGACCCAGTACTTC. Amino acids: CAISDPDSARQETQYF.

This chain links TRBV28 with TRBJ2-5; D perhaps matches TRBD2 (6 bases). Trimming shortened V by 3 bases and J by 0 bases, and 8 bases separated the two germline ends. This CDR3 comprises 14 residues. In germline, CDR1 is MDHEN, CDR2 SYDVKM. The CDR3 here is CASSLSSDQETQYF. The CDR3 region has the DNA TGTGCCAGCAGTTTGTCTAGCGACCAAGAGACCCAGTACTTC.

This chain connects TRBV2 to TRBJ1-5; D remains unclear. V shed 0 bases and J shed 4 bases, with 7 bases lying between them. CDR3 length equals 14 residues. Germline-derived CDR1 and CDR2 are SNHLY and FYNNEI. Written as DNA, the CDR3 is TGTGCCAGCAGTGAAGCCCTCCCTAATCAGCCCCAGCATTTT. This translates into CASSEALPNQPQHF. Supplemented by reference TRBV2 and TRBJ1-5, the full variable domain reads EPEVTQTPSHQVTQMGQEVILRCVPISNHLYFYWYRQILGQKVEFLVSFYNNEISEKSEIFDDQFSVERPDGSNFTLKIRSTKLEDSAMYFCASSEALPNQPQHFGDGTRLSIL.

Comments on this clone: Other DNA sequences from this sample encode an identical CDR3 as well. The V gene is TRBV27, the J gene TRBJ1-2; D gene ambiguous. Germline CDR1 and CDR2: MNHEY and SMNVEV (reference sequence). The CDR3 length is 12 residues. The germline V and J ends were trimmed by 2 bases and 8 bases, with 9 bases remaining between them. CDR3 residues: CASSLRGDGYTF. In DNA form, the CDR3 reads TGTGCCAGCAGTTTAAGAGGAGACGGCTACACCTTC.

The chain combines TRBV27 with TRBJ1-2; D gene ambiguous. The CDR3 spans 13 residues. Germline-derived CDR1 and CDR2 are MNHEY and SMNVEV (reference sequence). Trimming removed 6 bases at V and 8 bases at J, with 16 bases between. CDR3 protein: CASRPNSMYGYTF. The DNA for the CDR3 is TGTGCCAGCAGGCCCAACAGTATGTACGGCTACACCTTC.

The rearrangement joins TRBV29-1 to TRBJ2-1, with TRBD1 matching over 8 bases. This CDR3 has 13 amino acids. The V and J ends lost 6 bases and 3 bases, in that order; junction bases with no gene match: 4. The germline V gene encodes CDR1 SQVTM and CDR2 ANQGSEA. Here the CDR3 reads CSVPGTGYNEQFF. DNA for the CDR3: TGCAGCGTCCCCGGGACAGGCTACAATGAGCAGTTCTTC.

CDR3 nucleotides: TGTGCCAGTGGTTTCGAGGCCACAGATACGCAGTATTTT. This translates into CASGFEATDTQYF. J is TRBJ2-3 and V is TRBV19; D gene uncertain. V lost 8 bases and J lost 2, with 11 bases in between. The germline V gene has CDR1 LNHDA and CDR2 SQIVND (reference sequence). There are 13 residues in the CDR3.

The J gene is TRBJ2-1, the V gene TRBV6-5, with a tentative D call TRBD2 (6 bases). V lost 6 bases and J lost 0, with 12 bases in between. Germline CDR1 is MNHEY and CDR2 is SVGAGI. This CDR3 has 15 amino acids. The chain's CDR3 is CASSRTGDSYNEQFF. In nucleotides, the CDR3 is TGTGCCAGCAGCCGCACGGGGGACTCCTACAATGAGCAGTTCTTC.

The rearrangement uses TRBV7-2 and TRBJ1-1, with D tentatively TRBD1 (5 bases). There are 14 residues in the CDR3. Germline CDR1 and CDR2: SGHTA and FQGNSA. Trimming cost V 1 base and J 6 bases, with 12 bases left between them. The CDR3 is CASSLVSGASEAFF. In DNA form, the CDR3 reads TGTGCCAGCAGCTTAGTAAGTGGGGCGTCTGAAGCTTTCTTT.

The chain couples TRBV7-6 to TRBJ2-1; perhaps TRBD1 as D (6 bases). CDR1 and CDR2 from the germline V gene are SGHVS and FNYEAQ. CDR3 length: 16 residues. Trimming cost V 1 base and J 8 bases, with 18 bases left between them. Here the CDR3 DNA reads TGTGCCAGCAGCTTAGGTCAGGGGCCCCTGGATCATGAGCAGTTCTTC. Amino acid sequence: CASSLGQGPLDHEQFF.

The rearrangement links TRBV19 to TRBJ1-4, with 11 bases lining up with TRBD1. CDR1 and CDR2 from the germline V gene are LNHDA and SQIVND (reference sequence). Losses at the gene ends were 5 bases for V and 3 bases for J; bases not matched to a gene: 8. This CDR3 is built from 17 residues. DNA for the CDR3: TGTGCCAGTAGTCACCGGGACAGGGGGTCGGCTAATGAAAAACTGTTTTTT. Its translation is CASSHRDRGSANEKLFF.

The CDR3 loop reads CASSPLDSNYGYTF. The CDR3 DNA sequence: TGTGCCAGCTCCCCTCTTGACTCTAACTATGGCTACACCTTC. This rearrangement joins TRBV4-2 to TRBJ1-2; D not certain. Trimming stripped 8 bases from V and 0 bases from J, with 13 bases between. Germline CDR1 LGHNA, CDR2 YNFKEQ. The CDR3 covers 14 residues.

The rearrangement links TRBV19 to TRBJ1-5; D call uncertain. Germline CDR1 reads LNHDA; CDR2 reads SQIVND (reference sequence). The CDR3 has 15 amino acids. V dropped 3 bases and J dropped 7 bases, with 16 bases sitting between them. The CDR3 coding sequence is TGTGCCAGTAGTATCTACGGGGTCGAGGGACAGCCCCAGCATTTT. This encodes CASSIYGVEGQPQHF.

Worth noting for this clone: Other DNA variants within this sample encode the same CDR3. The CDR3 nucleotides read TGTGCCAGCAGCGAAGGGGGCGGCACTGAAGCTTTCTTT. Translating it yields CASSEGGGTEAFF. The chain has TRBV9 and TRBJ1-1; 7 positions match TRBD1. CDR3 size: 13 residues. The junction had 3 bases not matched to a gene; V was cut back by 3 bases and J by 4 bases. CDR1 and CDR2 (germline): SGDLS, YYNGEE. The variable domain in full, completed from reference TRBV9 and TRBJ1-1, reads DSGVTQTPKHLITATGQRVTLRCSPRSGDLSVYWYQQSLDQGLQFLIQYYNGEERAKGNILERFSAQQFPDLHSELNLSSLELGDSALYFCASSEGGGTEAFFGQGTRLTVV.

The chain carries TRBV27 and TRBJ2-7; 10 nucleotides match TRBD1. The CDR3 has 13 residues. V was clipped by 5 bases and J by 6 bases; unmatched bases: 4. Germline V gene sequence: CDR1 MNHEY, CDR2 SMNVEV (reference sequence). The CDR3 sequence: CASSLGQGTEQYF. In DNA form, the CDR3 reads TGTGCCAGCAGTCTGGGACAGGGGACCGAGCAGTACTTC.

The J gene is TRBJ2-1, the V gene TRBV5-1; TRBD2 might be the D (5 bases). The length of the CDR3 is 12 residues. V lost 7 bases, J lost 4 bases, and 9 bases lay in between. Germline CDR1 is SGHRS and CDR2 is YFSETQ. Written as DNA, the CDR3 is TGCGCCAGCGCTGGGGAGTACAATGAGCAGTTCTTC. Amino acids: CASAGEYNEQFF.